This T cell receptor (beta chain) was identified during a study of T cells in Graves' hyperthyroidism and ophthalmopathy (dated by TCRdb to about 2019). About the study as a whole: Peripheral blood was collected at initial diagnosis, before any treatment. To identify TCR V-J signatures that set the groups apart, the researchers used a discovery cohort of 90 to 100 patients, made up of roughly 45 with Graves' ophthalmopathy and 55 to 65 with stable Graves' hyperthyroidism. Prospective prediction of ophthalmopathy was tested in an independent validation cohort of under 20 hyperthyroidism patients and 15 to 17 patients who later progressed to ophthalmopathy. The 75 to 100 discovery patients were randomly divided into training and test sets at a 7:3 ratio. In roughly six Graves' hyperthyroidism patients, the study also compared T-cell repertoires from thyroid tissue with T-cell repertoires from blood. Once sampling was done, hyperthyroidism patients were given methimazole at a starting dose of 30 mg daily, whereas ophthalmopathy patients were given high-dose intravenous methylprednisolone. TCR Vbeta CDR3 sequencing of roughly 140 peripheral blood samples (approximately 44 ophthalmopathy, 75 hyperthyroidism and approximately 17 progressor patients) is reported in the paper.

At least ten counts were recorded for this clonotype. Its binding antigen is unknown. No much larger clone exists at a distance of one base, and base qualities are not known. Graves' hyperthyroidism was defined as stable when no progression to ophthalmopathy occurred over 18 months of follow-up. Hyperthyroidism patients were newly diagnosed, with disease duration under 2 months, and aged 18 to 65 years. Any patient with an uncontrolled infection, another autoimmune disease, pregnancy or lactation was excluded. Diagnoses were established on the basis of clinical symptoms, serum thyroxine and TRAb, thyroid ultrasound, and orbital computed tomography. Ficoll-Paque density gradient centrifugation was used to isolate PBMCs from around 9.1 ml of fresh peripheral blood. Total RNA was extracted with Trizol reagent, and quality was checked on an Agilent 2100 Bioanalyzer. Here V drops 4 bases and J drops 6 bases, and the junction holds 10 bases not matched to any gene. CDR1 SGHTS and CDR2 YDEGEE were looked up in the germline V gene. Including the terminal cysteine and phenylalanine, the CDR3 comprises 14 residues. Kept here is only the CDR3 DNA, which spans 42 bases and is read in frame from base 1.

Amplification of TCR beta CDR3 regions was carried out from RNA transcripts. The TCR CDR3 was subjected to a first round of RT-PCR using the HTBI primer set and the Qiagen OneStep RT-PCR kit. A second multiplex PCR round built the libraries, followed by size selection and purification. Sequencing of the libraries was done on an Illumina HiSeq2000 using paired-end 100 bp reads. Turning to the authors' computational methods: Raw data were processed with SOAPnuke, discarding reads with adapters, uncalled bases, mean Phred below 15, or no exact constant-primer or identifier match. High-quality paired reads were merged with COPE v1.2.5, and unique nucleotide sequences were defined as clonotypes. MiTCR v1.1 was used to align clonotypes to the IMGT TRBV, TRBD and TRBJ reference segments. The analysis included only V-J combinations with a frequency above 0.0001, which together covered around 99% of the repertoires. A TCS score was defined as the ratio of F50 (clonal expansion) to E x V (chaos), with BLOSUM62-based TCRdist applied between CDR3 peptides within each V-J. Welch's t-statistics and random forest reduced 514 V-J features to about 13, which were used in a naive Bayes classifier (R e1071). TCRdb applied fastp at Q25 and MiXCR to the public reads, then kept only in-frame beta chains. Under each unique CDR3 protein, matching rows form one entry showing the most common genes and DNA. The V and J calls and clone size come from TCRdb's table, not from the authors' own analysis. This sample lists some 510,000 distinct CDR3 sequences; less than 25% were detected once. About 26% of the sample comes from the top ten.

Beyond this particular receptor, the publication reports: Sample size was not statistically predetermined, and blinding of investigators to group allocation was not performed. A model built on a 13 V-J signature distinguished ophthalmopathy from stable hyperthyroidism, reaching around 88% sensitivity and 81% to 83% specificity in cross-validation and 80%/75% in testing. Most expanded thyroid clonotypes (frequency above 0.001) were also found in blood, which suggests that blood repertoires may mirror thyroid immune responses. In validation, the model predicted progression to ophthalmopathy with just under 71% sensitivity and approximately 72% specificity, a median of about six months before onset.

The receptor's source is a man aged 18 to 30 with Graves' hyperthyroidism. The chain was built from TRBV5-8 and TRBJ2-7, with 7 junctional bases fitting TRBD1. The sequencing sample was made of blood. The CDR3 loop reads CASSRRQGPREQYF. The DNA sequence follows: TGTGCCAGCAGCCGACGACAGGGTCCCCGCGAGCAGTACTTC.